The 29 T cell receptor beta chains in this list originate from one sample, sequenced in a study of blood T cells in healthy people across ages. Through a sample-barcoded 5' primer and a J-beta primer mix, a second PCR was run for roughly 6 to 12 cycles. One entry per CDR3 protein, called by TCRdb with MiXCR from the 5' RACE reads. There are approximately 1,700,000 distinct CDR3 sequences in the sample; 35% to 50% occur only once, and about 23% lies in the top ten. Sequencing was carried out using blood. The receptors were gathered from a human donor in good health.

This clonotype was detected only a few times. The J gene is TRBJ2-7, the V gene TRBV27; 7 bases map to TRBD2. Per germline, CDR1 MNHEY and CDR2 SMNVEV (reference sequence). The ends lost 6 bases at V and 0 bases at J; junction bases unmatched: 8. CDR3 length: 15 residues. The CDR3 region has the DNA TGTGCCAGCAGGACATCGGGGGGAAGCTCCTACGAGCAGTACTTC. This gives the protein CASRTSGGSSYEQYF.

Notes on this clonotype: A much larger clone sits a single nucleotide away, making a read error possible. The chain couples TRBV9 to TRBJ1-2; unclear D gene. CDR3 length: 13 amino acids. Germline CDR1 and CDR2: SGDLS and YYNGEE. The CDR3 region has the DNA TGTGCCAGCGGCGTAGCTTCAAGGGTCGGCTACACCTTC. This encodes CASGVASRVGYTF.

This rearrangement joins TRBV10-3 to TRBJ2-5; D is unresolved. Germline-derived CDR1 and CDR2 are ENHRY and SYGVKD. Trimming took 3 bases from V and 5 from J, leaving 10 bases between them. This CDR3 is built from 13 residues. CDR3 sequence reads: CAISDMREETQYF. The CDR3 nucleotides are TGTGCCATCAGTGACATGAGAGAGGAGACCCAGTACTTC.

This clonotype was seen only a few times. The chain combines TRBV4-3 with TRBJ2-7; maybe TRBD2 (6 bases). V shed 1 base and J shed 2 bases, with 12 bases lying between them. The germline V gene encodes CDR1 LGHNA and CDR2 YSLEER. There are 15 residues in the CDR3. For the CDR3, the DNA is TGCGCCAGCAGCCAAGGCGGGGATCCCCCCTACGAGCAGTACTTC. It specifies CASSQGGDPPYEQYF.

The genes are TRBV10-3 and TRBJ1-2; no definite D call. The V gene's germline CDR1 is ENHRY and CDR2 SYGVKD. With 0 bases removed from V and 1 base from J, the gap between germline ends came to 6 bases. This CDR3 comprises 14 residues. CDR3 amino acids: CAISESWGNYGYTF. CDR3 DNA: TGTGCCATCAGTGAGTCGTGGGGTAACTATGGCTACACCTTC.

The rearrangement links TRBV5-1 to TRBJ2-5; 8 bases fit TRBD1. The CDR3 length is 16 residues. The J segment lost 5 bases and the V segment lost 0 bases, leaving 9 bases of the junction unmatched. Germline CDR1 is SGHRS and CDR2 is YFSETQ. The CDR3 here is CASSLGQGAAIETQYF. The CDR3 DNA reads TGCGCCAGCAGCTTGGGGCAGGGGGCCGCGATCGAGACCCAGTACTTC.

This clonotype was observed a few times. The chain joins TRBV15 to TRBJ2-1; 11 positions match TRBD2. The CDR3 totals 16 residues. CDR1 and CDR2 from the germline V gene are LNHNV and YYDKDF (reference sequence). With 4 bases clipped from V and 7 bases from J, the junction kept 9 bases outside the gene matches. CDR3 region: CATSTLIAGGHNEQFF. The DNA of the CDR3 is TGTGCCACCAGCACCCTGATAGCGGGGGGGCATAATGAGCAGTTCTTC. The full variable domain, rest sourced from reference TRBV15 and TRBJ2-1, is DAMVIQNPRYQVTQFGKPVTLSCSQTLNHNVMYWYQQKSSQAPKLLFHYYDKDFNNEADTPDNFQSRRPNTSFCFLDIRSPGLGDTAMYLCATSTLIAGGHNEQFFGPGTRLTVL.

This clonotype was seen more than once but under ten times. This chain links TRBV29-1 with TRBJ1-1, with 8 bases that match TRBD1. This CDR3 comprises 14 residues. V was clipped by 7 bases and J by 5 bases; unmatched bases: 12. Germline V gives CDR1 SQVTM, CDR2 ANQGSEA. In DNA form, the CDR3 reads TGCAGCGCGGGACAGGCCTCTCCTAGTACTGAAGCTTTCTTT. It is translated as CSAGQASPSTEAFF.

The chain is built from TRBV20-1 and TRBJ2-1; 7 nucleotides agree with TRBD1. This CDR3 spans 15 amino acids. Trimming took 5 bases from V and 2 from J; bases not matched to a gene: 9. The germline gives CDR1 DFQATT, CDR2 SNEGSKA (reference sequence). The CDR3 sequence is CSAVTGSMTYNEQFF. CDR3 nucleotides: TGCAGTGCTGTGACAGGGAGTATGACCTACAATGAGCAGTTCTTC.

This clonotype was recorded many times. The J gene is TRBJ2-7, the V gene TRBV29-1; 9 bases agree with TRBD2. CDR1 and CDR2 (germline): SQVTM, ANQGSEA. Trimming removed 4 bases from V and 6 bases from J; junction bases left unmatched: 13. The CDR3 consists of 15 residues. DNA of the CDR3: TGCAGCGTTGGAGCTAGCGGGGTCCCAATCGGCGAGCAGTACTTC. Translation gives CSVGASGVPIGEQYF.

The J gene is TRBJ2-5, the V gene TRBV20-1, with a tentative D call TRBD2 (7 bases). Looked up from germline, CDR1 is DFQATT and CDR2 is SNEGSKA (reference sequence). The CDR3 is 14 amino acids. Trimming removed 6 bases from V and 5 bases from J, with 19 bases in between. The CDR3 DNA is TGCAGTGCGAGGAAGGGGGGGGCACGGGAGACCCAGTACTTC. Translated: CSARKGGARETQYF.

Details on this clonotype: A much larger clone differs from this one at a single base, so this may be a read error. The CDR3 reads CSTGGGGKETQYF. CDR3 DNA: TGCAGCACCGGAGGGGGGGGGAAAGAGACCCAGTACTTC. This rearrangement joins TRBV29-1 to TRBJ2-5; TRBD2 might be the D (7 bases). Per the germline V gene, CDR1 is SQVTM and CDR2 is ANQGSEA. CDR3 size: 13 residues. V was shortened by 8 bases and J by 3 bases, with 16 bases between the two germline ends.

The chain joins TRBV7-6 to TRBJ2-5; 8 bases line up with TRBD2. Per germline, CDR1 SGHVS and CDR2 FNYEAQ. The ends lost 5 bases at V and 5 bases at J; junction bases unmatched: 7. The length of the CDR3 is 14 residues. As DNA, the CDR3 is TGTGCCAGCAGCCCGGGACTAGGGGTTGAGACCCAGTACTTC. It is translated as CASSPGLGVETQYF.

The gene calls are TRBV2 and TRBJ2-5; D remains unclear. This CDR3 region has 10 residues. In germline, CDR1 is SNHLY, CDR2 FYNNEI. V was trimmed by 3 bases and J by 6 bases, leaving 2 bases between them. For the CDR3, the DNA is TGTGCCAGCAGTGAGCAGACCCAGTACTTC. It specifies CASSEQTQYF.

The V gene is TRBV3-1, the J gene TRBJ2-7; 12 positions match TRBD2. Unmatched junction bases numbered 7, after V lost 2 bases and J lost 2 bases. From germline, CDR1 is LGHDT and CDR2 YNNKEL (reference sequence). This CDR3 has 17 residues. CDR3 bases: TGTGCCAGCAGCCAAACCCCAGCTAGCGGGGGGGCCTACGAGCAGTACTTC. It codes for CASSQTPASGGAYEQYF.

V usage is TRBV5-1 and J usage is TRBJ2-1; D is ambiguous. The CDR3 has 13 amino acids. Per the germline V gene, CDR1 is SGHRS and CDR2 is YFSETQ. Trimming took 4 bases from V and 7 from J, leaving 12 bases between them. The CDR3: CASSPQARNEQFF. CDR3 sequence (DNA): TGCGCCAGCAGCCCTCAGGCCCGGAATGAGCAGTTCTTC.

The chain uses TRBV5-1 and TRBJ2-1, with 8 bases matching TRBD1. CDR3 length equals 13 residues. Germline V gene lookup returns CDR1 SGHRS and CDR2 YFSETQ. V lost 0 bases, J lost 13 bases, and 6 bases stayed unmatched. The CDR3 sequence: CASSLAGGETQFF. CDR3 nucleotides: TGCGCCAGCAGCTTGGCAGGGGGCGAGACCCAGTTCTTC.

The rearrangement uses TRBV5-1 and TRBJ1-1; D gene unclear. The CDR3 has 18 residues. The V and J ends lost 4 bases and 1 base respectively, with 23 bases between them. Germline V lookup: CDR1 SGHRS, CDR2 YFSETQ. This chain's CDR3 is CASSPLRPMKAPNTEAFF. The CDR3 DNA is TGCGCCAGCAGCCCACTAAGGCCCATGAAGGCGCCGAACACTGAAGCTTTCTTT.

The chain combines TRBV7-3 with TRBJ2-5; D possibly matches TRBD1 or TRBD2 (5 bases each). The CDR3 sequence is 16 residues long. The V end was cut by 2 bases, the J end by 5 bases, with 18 bases between. Germline values: CDR1 SGHTA, CDR2 FQGTGA. CDR3 coding DNA: TGTGCCAGCAGCTTACGACCTATGGGGACGGGGGAGACCCAGTACTTC. Translating it yields CASSLRPMGTGETQYF.

The rearrangement uses TRBV5-8 and TRBJ2-3; 15 nucleotides line up with TRBD2. From germline, CDR1 is SGHTS and CDR2 YDEGEE. The CDR3 consists of 17 residues. With 4 bases clipped from V and 6 bases from J, the junction kept 9 bases outside the gene matches. In DNA, the CDR3 is TGTGCCAGCAGCCAAACCGGGACTAGCGGGGGGTTCGATACGCAGTATTTT. Translating it yields CASSQTGTSGGFDTQYF.

This clonotype appeared a few times. The chain uses TRBV29-1 and TRBJ2-3; tentatively, D is TRBD2 (6 bases). Between the trimmed V and J ends, which lost 6 bases and 1 base, there was a span of 14 bases. CDR1 and CDR2 (germline): SQVTM, ANQGSEA. The CDR3 extends over 14 amino acids. DNA for the CDR3: TGCAGCGTAGCTGTCAGGGAGGGCACAGATACGCAGTATTTT. Translation: CSVAVREGTDTQYF.

The chain is built from TRBV15 and TRBJ1-1; 11 nucleotides align to TRBD1. Trimming cost V 0 bases and J 6 bases; bases outside gene matches: 12. Germline V gene sequence: CDR1 LNHNV, CDR2 YYDKDF (reference sequence). The CDR3 spans 18 residues. The CDR3 is CATSRDHTQGQGAAEAFF. The CDR3 region has the DNA TGTGCCACCAGCAGAGATCACACCCAAGGACAGGGGGCGGCTGAAGCTTTCTTT. Full variable domain (rest looked up from reference TRBV15 and TRBJ1-1): DAMVIQNPRYQVTQFGKPVTLSCSQTLNHNVMYWYQQKSSQAPKLLFHYYDKDFNNEADTPDNFQSRRPNTSFCFLDIRSPGLGDTAMYLCATSRDHTQGQGAAEAFFGQGTRLTVV.

This sequence joins TRBV6-2 or TRBV6-3 and TRBJ2-1; either TRBD1 or TRBD2 may supply D (6 bases each). V was shortened by 2 bases and J by 8 bases, with 13 bases between the two germline ends. Germline V lookup: CDR1 MNHEY, CDR2 SVGEGT. This CDR3 spans 14 amino acids. The CDR3 coding sequence is TGTGCCAGCAGTTACCAGGGGACTGGGTATGAGCAGTTCTTC. It yields the protein CASSYQGTGYEQFF.

This clonotype appeared a few times. This chain links TRBV12-3 or TRBV12-4 with TRBJ2-7; 10 positions agree with TRBD1. The V segment lost 6 bases and the J segment 3 bases; nucleotides outside the gene matches: 8. This CDR3 contains 15 residues. For the CDR3, the DNA is TGTGCCAGCAGAACGACAGGGGGCCGTCTCTACGAGCAGTACTTC. This translates into CASRTTGGRLYEQYF.

J is TRBJ2-7 and V is TRBV18; possibly TRBD1 for D (6 bases). CDR3 length: 15 residues. V was shortened by 3 bases and J by 4 bases, with 16 bases between the two germline ends. Germline V gene lookup returns CDR1 KGHSH and CDR2 LQKENI. The chain's CDR3 is CASSPHRDPLYEQYF. CDR3 DNA: TGTGCCAGCTCACCCCACAGGGATCCCCTGTACGAGCAGTACTTC.

The chain uses TRBV19 and TRBJ2-1; TRBD1 matches at 8 bases. V lost 3 bases and J lost 0; bases outside the gene matches: 1. Germline loops: CDR1 LNHDA, CDR2 SQIVND (reference sequence). This CDR3 has 15 residues. The CDR3 here is CASSMGQVSYNEQFF. CDR3 nucleotides: TGTGCCAGTAGTATGGGACAGGTCTCCTACAATGAGCAGTTCTTC.

This clonotype was detected a few times. The chain has TRBV20-1 and TRBJ2-7, with D unclear. The length of the CDR3 is 11 residues. The germline V gene has CDR1 DFQATT and CDR2 SNEGSKA (reference sequence). V lost 7 bases to trimming and J lost 6 bases, with 13 bases between them. CDR3 loop: CSVIAPSEQYF. The DNA for the CDR3 is TGCAGTGTAATAGCTCCGTCCGAGCAGTACTTC.

On this clonotype itself: One end of the junction is discordant with germline, which a read error may explain. The chain joins TRBV7-9 to TRBJ1-1; D is possibly TRBD1 (6 bases). CDR1 and CDR2 from the germline V gene are SEHNR and FQNEAQ (reference sequence). CDR3 length equals 13 residues. The CDR3 coding sequence is TGTTCCAGCAGCTTGGCGGACAGTACCGAAGCTTTCTTT. Its translation: CSSSLADSTEAFF.

This clonotype has a handful of counts. Here the CDR3 DNA reads TGTGCCAGCAGCTTTTTGAAGTTGGGAGGCGGCGAGACCCAGTACTTC. This gives the protein CASSFLKLGGGETQYF. The chain joins TRBV5-6 to TRBJ2-5; TRBD2 is a possible D gene (6 bases). The CDR3 has 16 residues. V lost 2 bases and J 5 bases, leaving 19 bases between the germline ends. Germline lookup yields CDR1 SGHDT and CDR2 YYEEEE.